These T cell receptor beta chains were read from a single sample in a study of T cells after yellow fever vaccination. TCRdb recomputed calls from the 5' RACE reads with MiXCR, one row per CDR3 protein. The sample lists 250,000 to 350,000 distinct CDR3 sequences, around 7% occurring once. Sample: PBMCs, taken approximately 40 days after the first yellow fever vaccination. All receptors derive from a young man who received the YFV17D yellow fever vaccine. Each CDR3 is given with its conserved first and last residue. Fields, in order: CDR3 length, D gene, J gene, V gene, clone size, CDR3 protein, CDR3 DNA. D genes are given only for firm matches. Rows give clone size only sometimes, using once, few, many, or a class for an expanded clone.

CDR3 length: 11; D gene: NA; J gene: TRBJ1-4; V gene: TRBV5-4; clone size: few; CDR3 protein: CALRDSEKLFF; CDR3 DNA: TGTGCCCTGCGGGATAGTGAAAAACTGTTTTTT
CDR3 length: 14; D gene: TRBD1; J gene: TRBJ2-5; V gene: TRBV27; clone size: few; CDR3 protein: CASSLLGQGAFQYF; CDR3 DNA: TGTGCCAGCAGTTTGCTGGGACAGGGGGCCTTTCAGTACTTC
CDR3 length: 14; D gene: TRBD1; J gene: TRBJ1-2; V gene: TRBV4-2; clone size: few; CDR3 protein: CASSHTGGSGGYTF; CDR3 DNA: TGTGCCAGCAGCCATACAGGGGGATCCGGGGGCTACACCTTC
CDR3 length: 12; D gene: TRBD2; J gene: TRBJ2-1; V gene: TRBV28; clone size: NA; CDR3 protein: CASSPPRDYRFF; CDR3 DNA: TGTGCCAGCAGCCCACCCCGGGACTATCGGTTCTTC
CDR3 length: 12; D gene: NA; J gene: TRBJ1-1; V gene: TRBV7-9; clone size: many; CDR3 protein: CASSLVITEAFF; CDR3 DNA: TGTGCCAGCAGCTTAGTTATCACTGAAGCTTTCTTT
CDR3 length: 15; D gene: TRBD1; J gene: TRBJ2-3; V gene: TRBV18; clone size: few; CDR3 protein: CASSPIQGGTDTQYF; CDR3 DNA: TGTGCCAGCTCACCAATACAGGGGGGCACAGATACGCAGTATTTT
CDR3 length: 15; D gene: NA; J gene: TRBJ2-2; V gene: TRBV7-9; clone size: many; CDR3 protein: CASSLERTVTGELFF; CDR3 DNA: TGTGCCAGCAGCTTAGAGAGGACAGTCACCGGGGAGCTGTTTTTT
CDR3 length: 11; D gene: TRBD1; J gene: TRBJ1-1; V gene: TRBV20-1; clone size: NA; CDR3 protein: CSANRGTEAFF; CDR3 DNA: TGCAGTGCCAACAGGGGAACTGAAGCTTTCTTT
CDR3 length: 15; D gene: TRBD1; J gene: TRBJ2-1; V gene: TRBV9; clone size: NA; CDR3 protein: CASSLQGATFDEQFF; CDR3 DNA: TGTGCCAGCAGCCTTCAGGGGGCGACCTTCGATGAGCAGTTCTTC
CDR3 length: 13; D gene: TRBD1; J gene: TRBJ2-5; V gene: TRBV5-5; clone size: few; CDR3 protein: CASSWDREETQYF; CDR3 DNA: TGTGCCAGCAGCTGGGACAGAGAAGAGACCCAGTACTTC
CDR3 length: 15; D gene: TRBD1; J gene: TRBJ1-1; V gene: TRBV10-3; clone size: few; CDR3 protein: CAISERQGTDPEAFF; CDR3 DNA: TGTGCCATCAGTGAAAGACAGGGAACGGATCCTGAAGCTTTCTTT
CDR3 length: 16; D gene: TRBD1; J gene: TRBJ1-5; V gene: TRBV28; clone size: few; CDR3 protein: CASSTRQGGMDQPQHF; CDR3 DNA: TGTGCCAGCAGTACCAGACAGGGGGGGATGGATCAGCCCCAGCATTTT
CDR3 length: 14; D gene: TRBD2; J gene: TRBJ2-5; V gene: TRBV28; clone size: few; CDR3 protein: CASKLAGVTETQYF; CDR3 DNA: TGTGCCAGCAAACTAGCGGGGGTGACGGAGACCCAGTACTTC
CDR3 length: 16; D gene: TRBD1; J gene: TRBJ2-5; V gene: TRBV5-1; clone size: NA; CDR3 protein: CASSSTGTGLQETQYF; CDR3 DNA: TGCGCCAGCAGCTCAACCGGGACAGGGCTCCAAGAGACCCAGTACTTC
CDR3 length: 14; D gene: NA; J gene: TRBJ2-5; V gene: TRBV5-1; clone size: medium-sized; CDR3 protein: CASSLGNGEETQYF; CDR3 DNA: TGCGCCAGCAGCTTGGGGAATGGAGAAGAGACCCAGTACTTC
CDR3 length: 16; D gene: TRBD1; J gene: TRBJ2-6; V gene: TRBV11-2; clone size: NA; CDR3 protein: CASSSAQGAGANVLTF; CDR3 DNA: TGTGCCAGCAGCTCCGCTCAGGGGGCTGGGGCCAACGTCCTGACTTTC
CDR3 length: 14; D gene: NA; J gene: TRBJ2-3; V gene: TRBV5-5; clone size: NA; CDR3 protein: CASSTRQFTDTQYF; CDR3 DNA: TGTGCCAGCAGCACGCGACAGTTCACAGATACGCAGTATTTT
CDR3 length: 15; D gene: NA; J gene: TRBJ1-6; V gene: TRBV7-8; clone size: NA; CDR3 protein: CASSLGRPPGSPLHF; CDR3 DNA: TGTGCCAGCAGCTTAGGGCGGCCCCCGGGTTCACCCCTCCACTTT
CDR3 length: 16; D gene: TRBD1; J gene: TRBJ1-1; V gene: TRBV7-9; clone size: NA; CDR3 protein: CASRRQGGPIFTEAFF; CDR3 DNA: TGTGCCAGCAGGCGACAGGGGGGTCCGATCTTTACTGAAGCTTTCTTT
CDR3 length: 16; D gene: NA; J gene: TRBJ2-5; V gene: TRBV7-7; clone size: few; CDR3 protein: CASSRVGRGPQETQYF; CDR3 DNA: TGTGCTAGCAGCCGAGTTGGGCGGGGGCCTCAAGAGACCCAGTACTTC
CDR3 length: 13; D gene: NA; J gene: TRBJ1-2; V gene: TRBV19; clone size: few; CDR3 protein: CASSLDRMDGYTF; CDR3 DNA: TGTGCCAGTAGTCTGGACAGAATGGATGGCTACACCTTC
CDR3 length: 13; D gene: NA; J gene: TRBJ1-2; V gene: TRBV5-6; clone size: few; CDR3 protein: CASSVRRDYGYTF; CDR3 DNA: TGTGCCAGCAGCGTCCGCAGGGACTATGGCTACACCTTC
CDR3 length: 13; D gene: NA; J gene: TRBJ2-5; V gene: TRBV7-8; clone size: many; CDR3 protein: CASSLPRQDSQYF; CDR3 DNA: TGTGCCAGCAGCTTACCCCGACAGGACTCCCAGTACTTC
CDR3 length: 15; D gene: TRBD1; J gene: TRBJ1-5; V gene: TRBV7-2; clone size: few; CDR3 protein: CASTSTGMGHQPQHF; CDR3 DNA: TGTGCCAGCACCTCGACAGGGATGGGGCATCAGCCCCAGCATTTT
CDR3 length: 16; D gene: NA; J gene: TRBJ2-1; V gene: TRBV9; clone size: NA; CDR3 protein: CASSVRGDGSYNEQFF; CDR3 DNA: TGTGCCAGCAGCGTACGTGGGGACGGCTCCTACAATGAGCAGTTCTTC
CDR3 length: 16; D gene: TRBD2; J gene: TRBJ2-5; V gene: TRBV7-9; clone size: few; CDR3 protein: CASSRALAGYQETQYF; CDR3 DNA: TGTGCCAGCAGCCGTGCACTAGCGGGGTACCAAGAGACCCAGTACTTC
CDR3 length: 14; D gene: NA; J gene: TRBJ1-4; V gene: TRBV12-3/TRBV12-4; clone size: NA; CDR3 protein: CASSFYGQEEKLFF; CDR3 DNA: TGTGCCAGCAGTTTTTACGGTCAGGAGGAAAAACTGTTTTTT